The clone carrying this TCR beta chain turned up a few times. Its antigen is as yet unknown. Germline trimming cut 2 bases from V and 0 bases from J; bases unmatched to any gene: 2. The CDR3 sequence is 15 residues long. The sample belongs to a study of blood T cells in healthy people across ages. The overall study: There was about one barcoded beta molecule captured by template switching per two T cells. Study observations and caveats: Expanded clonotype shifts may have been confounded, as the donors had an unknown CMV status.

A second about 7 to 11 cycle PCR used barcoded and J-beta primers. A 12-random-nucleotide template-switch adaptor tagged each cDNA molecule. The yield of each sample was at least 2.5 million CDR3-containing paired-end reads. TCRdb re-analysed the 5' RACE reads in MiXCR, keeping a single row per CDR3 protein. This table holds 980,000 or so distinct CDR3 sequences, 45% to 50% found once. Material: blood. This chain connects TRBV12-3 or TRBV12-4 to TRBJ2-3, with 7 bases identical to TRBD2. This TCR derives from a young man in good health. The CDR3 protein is CASSLPGLSTDTQYF. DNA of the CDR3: TGTGCCAGCAGTTTACCGGGACTAAGCACAGATACGCAGTATTTT.